A selection of T cell receptor beta chains follows, all from one sample in a study of cytomegalovirus exposure and HLA in healthy donors. The data were produced by immunoSEQ multiplex PCR, yet TCRdb's version contains in-frame clones alone and is incomplete. Its listing shows 70,000 to 80,000 clones. Sample: PBMCs. The receptors stem from a man aged 35 to 55 in good health and CMV-seronegative. The CDR3 runs from the conserved cysteine through the conserved F or W. A D gene is named only where the DNA matches it firmly.

V gene: TRBV7-9
D gene: TRBD2
CDR3 protein: CASSPSGLAINEQFF

V gene: TRBV6-7
D gene: TRBD1
CDR3 protein: CASSYSRVRGNQPQHF

V gene: TRBV11-2
D gene: -
CDR3 protein: CASSFGGENTEAFF

V gene: TRBV5-1
D gene: TRBD1
CDR3 protein: CASSSWDTGANTEAFF

V gene: TRBV10-3
D gene: TRBD1
CDR3 protein: CAIRGTGILTEAFF

V gene: TRBV14
D gene: TRBD1
CDR3 protein: CASSSYRDRGQETQYF

V gene: TRBV23-1
D gene: TRBD2
CDR3 protein: CASSEVAEYSGSYNEQFF

V gene: TRBV10-3
D gene: TRBD2
CDR3 protein: CAISESNGLAVYEQYF

V gene: TRBV19
D gene: -
CDR3 protein: CASSTMTALGEKLFF

V gene: TRBV4-1
D gene: -
CDR3 protein: CASSQDTGSNYGYTF

V gene: TRBV28
D gene: -
CDR3 protein: CASSSGIYEQYF

V gene: TRBV7-3
D gene: -
CDR3 protein: CATVQSVNNVLTF

V gene: TRBV23-1
D gene: TRBD1
CDR3 protein: CASTDRGRNSPLHF

V gene: TRBV5-1
D gene: -
CDR3 protein: CASSRLPQETQYF

V gene: TRBV4-1
D gene: TRBD1
CDR3 protein: CASSQVPTGAGNTIYF

V gene: TRBV6-1
D gene: -
CDR3 protein: CASSLTQTGTGYF

V gene: TRBV2
D gene: TRBD2
CDR3 protein: CASSDGRTQSTDTQYF

V gene: TRBV28
D gene: TRBD1
CDR3 protein: CRQGQSLGNEQFF

V gene: TRBV19
D gene: TRBD1
CDR3 protein: CASSRTGNTEAFF

V gene: TRBV6-1
D gene: TRBD1
CDR3 protein: CASSAGTGPNSPLHF

V gene: TRBV7-9
D gene: -
CDR3 protein: CASSPRGGVTYEQYF

V gene: TRBV30
D gene: -
CDR3 protein: CAWSAPAGNTIYF

V gene: TRBV6-1
D gene: TRBD1
CDR3 protein: CASLRGQGYYEQYF

V gene: TRBV7-9
D gene: TRBD2
CDR3 protein: CASSLGSGGRNEQFF

V gene: TRBV9
D gene: -
CDR3 protein: CASSVTGQGGELFF

V gene: TRBV14
D gene: TRBD2
CDR3 protein: CASSPLGGVSYNEQFF

V gene: TRBV7-2
D gene: TRBD1
CDR3 protein: CASSPEGQTNQPQHF

V gene: TRBV5-5
D gene: -
CDR3 protein: CASSLAWSGVNTDTQYF

V gene: TRBV10-1
D gene: -
CDR3 protein: CASSESRGNEQFF

V gene: TRBV19
D gene: -
CDR3 protein: CASGNRRDSGANVLTF

V gene: TRBV27
D gene: TRBD1
CDR3 protein: CASRQGSSYEQYF

V gene: TRBV2
D gene: TRBD1
CDR3 protein: CASPDRGRGYTF

V gene: TRBV30
D gene: TRBD2
CDR3 protein: CAWSGRGGAREQYF

V gene: TRBV19
D gene: TRBD1
CDR3 protein: CASSILTGQGTQYF

V gene: TRBV11-2
D gene: -
CDR3 protein: CASSLGVAYNEQFF

V gene: TRBV9
D gene: TRBD2
CDR3 protein: CASKAAGGRDTQYF

V gene: TRBV5-1
D gene: TRBD1
CDR3 protein: CASSSDDRALSEAFF

V gene: TRBV4-1
D gene: TRBD1
CDR3 protein: CASSLKGQRDTIYF

V gene: TRBV19
D gene: TRBD1
CDR3 protein: CASSTRTGTPLHF

V gene: TRBV2
D gene: -
CDR3 protein: CASSDSGTDTQYF

V gene: TRBV7-9
D gene: TRBD1
CDR3 protein: CASSSRGGGTGISPLHF

V gene: TRBV18
D gene: TRBD2
CDR3 protein: CASSSGGSETQYF

V gene: TRBV14
D gene: TRBD1
CDR3 protein: CASSHRGPGQGTSYNSPLHF

V gene: TRBV9
D gene: TRBD2
CDR3 protein: CASSPRTSGSYEQYF

V gene: TRBV9
D gene: -
CDR3 protein: CASSVGVVLSETQYF

V gene: TRBV4-2
D gene: TRBD1
CDR3 protein: CASSQTGGARGELFF

V gene: TRBV7-6
D gene: TRBD1
CDR3 protein: CASSLTTGKAGNTIYF

V gene: TRBV18
D gene: TRBD1
CDR3 protein: CASSTGVGNQPQHF

V gene: TRBV5-5
D gene: TRBD1
CDR3 protein: CASSLGGRGSVYSPLHF

V gene: TRBV2
D gene: TRBD2
CDR3 protein: CASRGRGTVGANVLTF

V gene: TRBV7-3
D gene: TRBD1
CDR3 protein: CASSLRTGGSTEAFF

V gene: TRBV9
D gene: -
CDR3 protein: CASSSEVAGDTQYF

V gene: TRBV2
D gene: -
CDR3 protein: CAADSETGELFF

V gene: TRBV28
D gene: -
CDR3 protein: CASSLGQGHNEQFF